The present T cell receptor (beta chain) was sequenced within a study of T-cell reconstitution after alpha-beta-depleted transplantation in children. Study findings and constraints: The authors attributed T-cell counts and diversity one year after transplant mostly to newly produced T cells. In patients about two months after transplant, alpha-beta T cells reportedly arose from several hundred expanded graft clones.

Library preparation (for TCRbeta) was performed with unique molecular identifiers. TCRdb independently ran MiXCR on the PCR reads; one entry per CDR3 protein. The sample has approximately 50,000 distinct CDR3 sequences, 5% to 6.5% seen once. This clonotype was picked up many times. Its antigen remains unidentified. Sequences were derived from PBMCs, mostly from graft donor cells, sampled 60 days after TCRalphabeta/CD19-depleted stem cell transplant. This clonotype was sampled from a female patient between 2 and 15 years old who had a stem cell transplant for aplastic anemia, so the T cells may come from the graft donor.

For the CDR3, the DNA is TGTGCCAGCAGTTTAAAGCCCACGTCCTACGAGCAGTACTTC. Protein sequence: CASSLKPTSYEQYF. The V gene is TRBV27, the J gene TRBJ2-7; no reliable D call. The CDR3 has 14 amino acids. The V gene's germline CDR1 is MNHEY and CDR2 SMNVEV (reference sequence). V shed 2 bases and J shed 1 base, with 9 bases lying between them.